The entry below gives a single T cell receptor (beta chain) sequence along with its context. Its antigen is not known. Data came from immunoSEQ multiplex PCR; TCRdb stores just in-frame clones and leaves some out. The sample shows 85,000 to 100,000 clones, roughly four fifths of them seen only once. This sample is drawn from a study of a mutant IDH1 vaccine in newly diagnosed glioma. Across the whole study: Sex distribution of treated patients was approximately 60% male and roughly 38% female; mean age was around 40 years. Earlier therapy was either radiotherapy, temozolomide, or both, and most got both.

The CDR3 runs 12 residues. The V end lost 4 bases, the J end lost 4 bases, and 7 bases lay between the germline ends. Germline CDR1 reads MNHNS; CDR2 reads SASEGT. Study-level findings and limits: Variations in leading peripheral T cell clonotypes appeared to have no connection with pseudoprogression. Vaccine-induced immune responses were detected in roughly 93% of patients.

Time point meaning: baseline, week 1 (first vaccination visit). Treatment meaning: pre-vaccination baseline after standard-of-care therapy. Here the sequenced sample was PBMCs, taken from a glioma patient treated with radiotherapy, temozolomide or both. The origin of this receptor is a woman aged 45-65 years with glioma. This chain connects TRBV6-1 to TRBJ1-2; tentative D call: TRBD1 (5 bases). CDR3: CASSGGGYGYTF. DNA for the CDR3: TGTGCCAGCAGTGGGGGGGGCTATGGCTACACCTTC.